The source of this T cell receptor (beta chain) is a study of graft-versus-host responses after intestinal transplantation. Study-level information: Each recipient received a multivisceral, liver-intestinal, or isolated intestinal graft. The study's findings and limits: Allografts of one patient group, those with graft-donor T cell macrochimerism, had high graft-versus-host to host-versus-graft clonal ratios. GvH clones detected in recipient marrow included some appearing first in ileum or blood. Circulating GvH clone levels at their peak were associated with HvG declines (early post-transplant).

The V end was cut by 8 bases, the J end by 6 bases, with 11 bases between. Germline values: CDR1 ENHRY, CDR2 SYGVKD. The CDR3 has 13 amino acids. As concerns this clone: What it binds is unknown.

Measured with immunoSEQ multiplex PCR; TCRdb has only the in-frame clones, and not every one. The table lists under 45,000 clones, 85% to 95% of them singletons. The gene calls are TRBV10-3 and TRBJ1-6; D call uncertain. Source: PBMCs, taken 700 to 750 days after intestinal transplantation. This TCR derives from a human patient who received an intestinal transplant, so some T cells may come from the graft donor. The CDR3 protein is CAIGRQVNSPLHF. The CDR3 bases are TGTGCCATCGGAAGGCAGGTTAATTCACCCCTCCACTTT.